The clone carrying this T cell receptor beta chain was detected ten times or more. Its antigen is unknown. This CDR3 region has 14 residues. Per germline, CDR1 MGHRA and CDR2 YSYEKL. Trimming left V 1 base short and J 8 bases short, with 13 bases between. The data stem from a study of identical twins. Template switching created a universal primer site, and the cDNA included unique molecular identifiers. TCRdb recomputed calls from the 5' RACE reads with MiXCR, one row per CDR3 protein. The repertoire includes fewer than 450,000 distinct CDR3 sequences, around 9% of them detected once, and around 8.6% sits in the top ten. Points from the study as a whole: Zero-insertion findings could be partly confounded by invariant cells (MAIT and iNKT cells). These conclusions were based on statistical analysis (cross-sectional, not following the same donors). Beta clonotypes that were abundant in cord blood contained fewer insertions, a pattern absent from memory repertoires.

Specimen: naive T cells sorted from blood. The chain has TRBV4-1 and TRBJ2-3; D is uncertain. This clonotype was obtained from a woman between 50 and 59 years old in good health. Here the CDR3 reads CASSQVLNLGTQYF. CDR3 bases: TGCGCCAGCAGCCAAGTTTTGAACTTGGGTACGCAGTATTTT.